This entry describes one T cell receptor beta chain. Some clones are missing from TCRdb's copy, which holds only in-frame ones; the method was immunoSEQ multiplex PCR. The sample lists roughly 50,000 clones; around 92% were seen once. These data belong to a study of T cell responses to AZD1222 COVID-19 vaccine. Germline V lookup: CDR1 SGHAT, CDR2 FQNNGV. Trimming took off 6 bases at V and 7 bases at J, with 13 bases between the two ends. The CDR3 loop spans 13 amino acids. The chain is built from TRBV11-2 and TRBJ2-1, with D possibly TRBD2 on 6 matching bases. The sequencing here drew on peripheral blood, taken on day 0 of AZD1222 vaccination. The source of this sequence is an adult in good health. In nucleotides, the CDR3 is TGTGCCAGCAGAAATAGCGGCAGAAATGAGCAGTTCTTC. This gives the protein CASRNSGRNEQFF.